Each of the 16 T cell receptor beta chains below was sequenced from the same sample in a study of shared clonotypes between healthy human individuals. Only in-frame clones appear in the TCRdb table, and some are missing; sequencing was by immunoSEQ multiplex PCR. The sample has around 88,000 clones, approximately 61% seen once; the top ten hold 45%. The sample consisted of memory CD8+ T cells sorted from blood. Regarding subset: CD45RO+ cells pooled with CCR7-negative TemRA cells. The receptors stem from a man aged 25 to 40 in good health.

The chain joins TRBV5-4 to TRBJ2-3; D unresolved. This CDR3 is built from 14 residues. The ends were cut back, 0 bases at V and 4 bases at J, with 9 bases in the middle. The germline gives CDR1 SGHNT, CDR2 YYREEE (reference sequence). The CDR3 spells CASSLVGPSDTQYF. CDR3 coding DNA: TGTGCCAGCAGCTTGGTAGGCCCTTCAGATACGCAGTATTTT.

This clone was seen at least ten times. At the DNA level, this CDR3 is encoded by other sequences in the same sample as well. The V and J genes are TRBV28 and TRBJ2-7; TRBD1 aligns across 9 bases. The CDR3 consists of 13 residues. V gave up 8 bases and J gave up 3 bases; unmatched junction bases: 5. Per the germline V gene, CDR1 is MDHEN and CDR2 is SYDVKM. The CDR3 reads CASVQGADYEQYF. The CDR3 bases are TGTGCCAGCGTACAGGGGGCCGACTACGAGCAGTACTTC.

V is TRBV11-2 and J is TRBJ2-3; D perhaps matches TRBD2 (5 bases). The CDR3 consists of 15 residues. Trimming cost V 8 bases and J 0 bases, with 15 bases left between them. Looked up from germline, CDR1 is SGHAT and CDR2 is FQNNGV. CDR3 in amino acids: CASGQRIPSTDTQYF. In DNA form, the CDR3 reads TGTGCCAGCGGTCAGCGGATCCCTAGCACAGATACGCAGTATTTT.

V is TRBV12-2 and J is TRBJ2-7; TRBD2 was called by the table and not checked on the DNA. TRBV12-2 is noted as a pseudogene. The CDR3 length is 18 residues. The CDR3 loop is CASRLGLAGVTNLYEQYF. CDR3 bases: TGTGCAAGTCGCCTGGGACTAGCGGGTGTCACGAACCTTTACGAGCAGTACTTC.

The chain's CDR3 is CASSLDFTTDTQYF. The DNA for the CDR3 is TGTGCCAGCAGCTTGGACTTTACCACAGATACGCAGTATTTT. The V gene is TRBV7-7, the J gene TRBJ2-3; the D gene is possibly TRBD2 (5 bases). CDR1 and CDR2 from the germline V gene are SSHAT and FNYEAQ (reference sequence). V lost 3 bases and J lost 2, with 9 bases in between. The CDR3 loop spans 14 amino acids. The full variable domain, rest sourced from reference TRBV7-7 and TRBJ2-3, is GAGVSQSPRYKVTKRGQDVTLRCDPISSHATLYWYQQALGQGPEFLTYFNYEAQPDKSGLPSDRFSAERPEGSISTLTIQRTEQRDSAMYRCASSLDFTTDTQYFGPGTRLTVL.

The chain combines TRBV28 with TRBJ1-5; D is undetermined. This CDR3 spans 16 amino acids. Germline values: CDR1 MDHEN, CDR2 SYDVKM. Trimming removed 2 bases at V and 2 bases at J, with 13 bases between. The CDR3 DNA follows: TGTGCCAGCAGTTTAGACGAGGGAGGCGGCAATCAGCCCCAGCATTTT. The encoded protein is CASSLDEGGGNQPQHF.

This sequence joins TRBV27 and TRBJ2-3; D call uncertain. Trimming pared 4 bases from V and 6 bases from J, leaving 14 bases between. This CDR3 is 14 amino acids long. The germline V gene has CDR1 MNHEY and CDR2 SMNVEV (reference sequence). The chain's CDR3 is CASSSMSRYDTQYF. The DNA of the CDR3 is TGTGCCAGCAGTTCGATGTCCAGATACGATACGCAGTATTTT.

The CDR3: CASSQLSGRSYNEQFF. CDR3 nucleotide sequence: TGTGCCAGCAGCCAACTTTCGGGGCGCTCCTACAATGAGCAGTTCTTC. This chain joins TRBV5-8 and TRBJ2-1; D tentatively fits TRBD1 or TRBD2 (5 bases each). The CDR3 runs 16 residues. Trimming pared 4 bases from V and 0 bases from J, leaving 14 bases between. The V gene's germline CDR1 is SGHTS and CDR2 YDEGEE.

This clone occurred a few times. The rearrangement uses TRBV2 and TRBJ2-7, with unresolved D. V was pared by 2 bases and J by 0 bases, with 8 bases between. Germline CDR1 SNHLY, CDR2 FYNNEI. CDR3 size: 14 residues. The CDR3 loop is CASSEPRFSYEQYF. The CDR3 DNA reads TGTGCCAGCAGTGAACCCAGGTTCTCCTACGAGCAGTACTTC.

This rearrangement joins TRBV5-1 to TRBJ2-2; D call uncertain. Per the germline V gene, CDR1 is SGHRS and CDR2 is YFSETQ. V lost 0 bases and J 2 bases, leaving 11 bases between the germline ends. The CDR3 has 16 residues. This chain's CDR3 is CASSLAFGGNTGELFF. In DNA, the CDR3 is TGCGCCAGCAGCTTGGCCTTTGGCGGAAACACCGGGGAGCTGTTTTTT.

The J gene is TRBJ2-3, the V gene TRBV9; possible D gene TRBD2, 6 bases. This CDR3 has 15 residues. Trimming took 3 bases from V and 4 from J, leaving 15 bases between them. Germline V gene lookup returns CDR1 SGDLS and CDR2 YYNGEE. CDR3 in DNA: TGTGCCAGCAGCGCCGTGGCGGGATCGGCAGATACGCAGTATTTT. It yields the protein CASSAVAGSADTQYF.

The chain recombines TRBV7-8 with TRBJ2-3; TRBD2 agrees at 15 bases. The trim removed 5 bases at V and 6 bases at J, leaving 12 bases unmatched. From germline, CDR1 is SGHVS and CDR2 FQNEAQ. The CDR3 runs 18 residues. Written as DNA, the CDR3 is TGTGCCAGCAGCCACGGGACTAGCGGGGGGACTGCGTTGGATACGCAGTATTTT. The encoded protein is CASSHGTSGGTALDTQYF.

This clone was seen just once. The chain combines TRBV4-3 with TRBJ1-1, with 12 bases lining up with TRBD1. CDR1 is LGHNA, CDR2 YSLEER, per germline. The CDR3 sequence is 17 residues long. The junction had 11 bases not matched to a gene; V was cut back by 5 bases and J by 4 bases. CDR3 in amino acids: CASSTRDRGLEGTEAFF. As DNA, the CDR3 is TGCGCCAGCAGCACCCGGGACAGGGGGCTCGAGGGCACTGAAGCTTTCTTT.

The chain employs TRBV9 and TRBJ1-5; TRBD1 matches 7 bases. Losses at the gene ends were 0 bases for V and 4 bases for J; bases not matched to a gene: 10. The CDR3 totals 17 residues. Germline assignment: CDR1 SGDLS and CDR2 YYNGEE. This CDR3 is CASSVVSGTEKNQPQHF. The CDR3 nucleotides are TGTGCCAGCAGCGTAGTTTCGGGGACAGAAAAAAATCAGCCCCAGCATTTT.

This clone was picked up one time. This rearrangement joins TRBV9 to TRBJ2-7; 8 bases align to TRBD1. Trimming took 5 bases from V and 0 from J; bases not matched to a gene: 7. The CDR3 extends over 15 amino acids. Looked up from germline, CDR1 is SGDLS and CDR2 is YYNGEE. The CDR3 nucleotides read TGTGCCAGCAGTCTTCAGGGGGCGCCCTCCTACGAGCAGTACTTC. As protein: CASSLQGAPSYEQYF.

In its sample, this clone was seen many times. The chain combines TRBV7-2 with TRBJ1-5; 9 bases fit TRBD1. The CDR3 has 16 residues. Per germline, CDR1 SGHTA and CDR2 FQGNSA. J gave up 2 bases and V 5 bases, and 7 bases lay outside the gene matches. The CDR3 DNA is TGTGCCAGCAGCGTCTGGAGACAGGGGGGCAATCAGCCCCAGCATTTT. Translation: CASSVWRQGGNQPQHF.